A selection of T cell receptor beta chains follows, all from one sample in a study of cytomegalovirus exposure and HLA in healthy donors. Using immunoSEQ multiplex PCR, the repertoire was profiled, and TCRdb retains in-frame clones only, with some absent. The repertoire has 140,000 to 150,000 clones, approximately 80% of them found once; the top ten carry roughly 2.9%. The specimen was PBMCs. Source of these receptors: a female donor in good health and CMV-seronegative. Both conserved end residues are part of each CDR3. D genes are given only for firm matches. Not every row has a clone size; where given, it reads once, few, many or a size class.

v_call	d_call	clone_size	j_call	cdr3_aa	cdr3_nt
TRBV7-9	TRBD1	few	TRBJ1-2	CASSLTWTGDLNYGYTF	TGTGCCAGCAGCTTAACCTGGACAGGGGACCTGAACTATGGCTACACCTTC
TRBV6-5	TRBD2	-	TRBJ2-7	CASSGTSGRAYEQYF	TGTGCCAGCAGTGGGACTAGCGGGAGGGCGTACGAGCAGTACTTC
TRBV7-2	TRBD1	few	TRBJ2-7	CASSLGPGTGLPYEQYF	TGTGCCAGCAGCTTAGGACCCGGGACAGGGTTACCCTACGAGCAGTACTTC
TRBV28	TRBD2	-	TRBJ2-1	CASSSYFGLAGLHSYNEQFF	TGTGCCAGCAGTTCCTATTTTGGACTAGCGGGCCTCCACTCCTACAATGAGCAGTTCTTC
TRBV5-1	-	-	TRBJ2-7	CASSLGQGRYEQYF	TGCGCCAGCAGCTTGGGGCAGGGGAGATACGAGCAGTACTTC
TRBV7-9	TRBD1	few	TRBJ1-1	CASSPGTANTEAFF	TGTGCCAGCAGCCCTGGGACAGCGAACACTGAAGCTTTCTTT
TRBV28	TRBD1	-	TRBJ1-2	CASSSQGAGYTF	TGTGCCAGCAGTTCTCAGGGGGCTGGCTACACCTTC
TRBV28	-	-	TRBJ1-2	CASSPTYYGYTF	TGTGCCAGCAGCCCCACTTACTATGGCTACACCTTC
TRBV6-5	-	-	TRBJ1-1	CASSYSLSSVRTEAFF	TGTGCCAGCAGTTACTCGTTGTCCTCCGTGCGAACTGAAGCTTTCTTT
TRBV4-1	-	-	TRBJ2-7	CASSQVGSGSYEQYF	TGCGCCAGCAGCCAAGTAGGGAGCGGCTCCTACGAGCAGTACTTC
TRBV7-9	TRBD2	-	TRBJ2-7	CASSLSSGRFSYEQYF	TGTGCCAGCAGCTTATCTAGCGGGAGATTCTCCTACGAGCAGTACTTC
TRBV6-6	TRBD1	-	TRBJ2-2	CASSLDRANTGELFF	TGTGCCAGCAGTTTGGACAGGGCGAACACCGGGGAGCTGTTTTTT
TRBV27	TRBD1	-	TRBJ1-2	CASSPPGQMYGYTF	TGTGCCAGCAGTCCCCCGGGACAGATGTATGGCTACACCTTC